The present TCR beta chain was sequenced within a study of cytomegalovirus exposure and HLA in healthy donors. Vbeta (60) and Jbeta (13) primers were used in the PCR. Assay: immunoSEQ multiplex PCR; the TCRdb copy retains only in-frame clones and omits some. The sample has 150,000 to 200,000 clones, around 73% seen once; the top ten hold 2% to 2.5%. The CDR3 spans 15 residues. Per the germline V gene, CDR1 is SGHRS and CDR2 is YFSETQ. V lost 1 base, J lost 5 bases, and 5 bases stayed unmatched. The material sequenced was PBMCs. This rearrangement joins TRBV5-1 to TRBJ2-1; 8 positions match TRBD2. This clonotype originated in a man aged 60 to 69 in good health and CMV-seronegative. The CDR3 protein is CASSLRAGGNNEQFF. The CDR3, as DNA: TGCGCCAGCAGCTTGAGGGCGGGAGGAAACAATGAGCAGTTCTTC.